This is a list of T cell receptor beta chains from one sample in a study of patients and donors after allogeneic stem cell transplantation. TCRdb used MiXCR to reprocess the RT-PCR reads, holding one entry per CDR3 protein. The sample lists 150,000 to 200,000 distinct CDR3 sequences, around 28% occurring once. The sequenced material came from blood, either unsorted or a sorted T cell fraction (not recorded which). All receptors come from a human donor who was either an allogeneic HSCT recipient or a stem cell or donor lymphocyte infusion donor (not recorded which). It is not recorded whose cells these are; they may come from a transplant donor. Both conserved end residues are part of each CDR3. The order of the fields is D gene, V gene, J gene, clone size, CDR3 protein, CDR3 DNA. A D gene is named only where the DNA matches it firmly. For some rows the clone size is stated as once, few or many, or as a class when expanded; others skip it.

d_gene: NA; v_gene: TRBV20-1; j_gene: TRBJ1-5; abundance: few; CDR3aa: CSASGQQSPTQPQHF; CDR3nt: TGCAGTGCTAGTGGCCAGCAGTCGCCCACCCAGCCCCAGCATTTT
d_gene: NA; v_gene: TRBV7-3; j_gene: TRBJ1-1; abundance: many; CDR3aa: CASSLKGGTEAFF; CDR3nt: TGTGCCAGCAGCTTAAAGGGGGGCACTGAAGCTTTCTTT
d_gene: TRBD1; v_gene: TRBV20-1; j_gene: TRBJ1-1; abundance: few; CDR3aa: CSAIRGMGTARTMNTEAFF; CDR3nt: TGCAGTGCTATAAGGGGTATGGGGACAGCCCGGACGATGAACACTGAAGCTTTCTTT
d_gene: NA; v_gene: TRBV9; j_gene: TRBJ1-6; abundance: NA; CDR3aa: CASSVEGAPLHF; CDR3nt: TGTGCCAGCAGCGTTGAGGGCGCACCCCTCCACTTT
d_gene: NA; v_gene: TRBV11-2; j_gene: TRBJ2-3; abundance: NA; CDR3aa: CASSLPSGTQYF; CDR3nt: TGTGCCAGCAGCCTACCCTCGGGTACGCAGTATTTT
d_gene: NA; v_gene: TRBV10-2; j_gene: TRBJ2-2; abundance: NA; CDR3aa: CASSASRLVTGELFF; CDR3nt: TGCGCCAGCAGTGCTTCGAGACTAGTAACCGGGGAGCTGTTTTTT
d_gene: NA; v_gene: TRBV20-1; j_gene: TRBJ2-7; abundance: NA; CDR3aa: CSAITAYYEQYF; CDR3nt: TGCAGTGCCATTACAGCTTACTACGAGCAGTACTTC
d_gene: TRBD1; v_gene: TRBV5-1; j_gene: TRBJ2-3; abundance: NA; CDR3aa: CASSLIDRGNTDTQYF; CDR3nt: TGCGCCAGCAGCTTGATCGACAGGGGGAACACAGATACGCAGTATTTT
d_gene: NA; v_gene: TRBV20-1; j_gene: TRBJ2-5; abundance: few; CDR3aa: CSANSGPKGTQYF; CDR3nt: TGCAGTGCTAACAGTGGCCCCAAGGGGACCCAGTACTTC
d_gene: TRBD1; v_gene: TRBV27; j_gene: TRBJ2-5; abundance: NA; CDR3aa: CASSLNRGYQETQYF; CDR3nt: TGTGCCAGCAGTTTGAACAGGGGGTACCAAGAGACCCAGTACTTC
d_gene: TRBD1; v_gene: TRBV12-3/TRBV12-4; j_gene: TRBJ1-2; abundance: few; CDR3aa: CASSVGTAPGRYTF; CDR3nt: TGTGCCAGCAGTGTTGGGACAGCGCCGGGCCGCTACACCTTC
d_gene: NA; v_gene: TRBV4-3; j_gene: TRBJ2-7; abundance: NA; CDR3aa: CASSQWAHYEQYF; CDR3nt: TGCGCCAGCAGCCAATGGGCCCACTACGAGCAGTACTTC
d_gene: TRBD1; v_gene: TRBV9; j_gene: TRBJ1-1; abundance: NA; CDR3aa: CASSTTGGNTEAFF; CDR3nt: TGTGCCAGCAGCACCACAGGGGGCAACACTGAAGCTTTCTTT
d_gene: TRBD2; v_gene: TRBV7-8; j_gene: TRBJ2-1; abundance: NA; CDR3aa: CASSSFVGGPTGNEQFF; CDR3nt: TGTGCCAGCAGCTCTTTTGTGGGAGGGCCAACGGGCAATGAGCAGTTCTTC
d_gene: TRBD1; v_gene: TRBV4-1; j_gene: TRBJ1-2; abundance: few; CDR3aa: CASSPGTAQNYGYTF; CDR3nt: TGCGCCAGCAGCCCGGGGACAGCCCAAAACTATGGCTACACCTTC
d_gene: NA; v_gene: TRBV7-9; j_gene: TRBJ1-4; abundance: few; CDR3aa: CASQEGWFEKLFF; CDR3nt: TGTGCCAGCCAAGAGGGCTGGTTTGAAAAACTGTTTTTT
d_gene: NA; v_gene: TRBV6-5; j_gene: TRBJ1-5; abundance: many; CDR3aa: CASSLRTGTQPQHF; CDR3nt: TGTGCCAGCAGCTTGCGTACTGGTACTCAGCCCCAGCATTTT
d_gene: NA; v_gene: TRBV7-6; j_gene: TRBJ2-7; abundance: NA; CDR3aa: CASSLGVEAVYEQYF; CDR3nt: TGTGCCAGCAGCTTAGGGGTAGAGGCAGTCTACGAGCAGTACTTC
d_gene: NA; v_gene: TRBV15; j_gene: TRBJ2-4; abundance: few; CDR3aa: CATCEGYWKNIQYF; CDR3nt: TGTGCCACCTGCGAGGGATATTGGAAAAACATTCAGTACTTC
d_gene: TRBD2; v_gene: TRBV7-6; j_gene: TRBJ2-1; abundance: few; CDR3aa: CASSLSGMYNEQFF; CDR3nt: TGTGCCAGCAGCTTAAGCGGGATGTACAATGAGCAGTTCTTC
d_gene: NA; v_gene: TRBV28; j_gene: TRBJ2-5; abundance: NA; CDR3aa: CASSLGSGLLYF; CDR3nt: TGTGCCAGCAGCTTAGGGAGCGGGTTACTGTACTTC
d_gene: NA; v_gene: TRBV7-9; j_gene: TRBJ2-7; abundance: NA; CDR3aa: CASSPDRYEQYF; CDR3nt: TGTGCCAGCAGCCCTGACCGGTACGAGCAGTACTTC
d_gene: TRBD1; v_gene: TRBV20-1; j_gene: TRBJ2-1; abundance: NA; CDR3aa: CSAVNYRDRGNEQFF; CDR3nt: TGCAGTGCAGTGAATTACCGGGACAGGGGGAATGAGCAGTTCTTC
d_gene: NA; v_gene: TRBV4-1; j_gene: TRBJ1-3; abundance: NA; CDR3aa: CASSHQSGTIYF; CDR3nt: TGCGCCAGCAGCCACCAGAGCGGCACCATATATTTT
d_gene: NA; v_gene: TRBV6-2/TRBV6-3; j_gene: TRBJ1-1; abundance: many; CDR3aa: CASSRQTLNTEAFF; CDR3nt: TGTGCCAGCAGCCGACAGACTTTGAACACTGAAGCTTTCTTT
d_gene: NA; v_gene: TRBV7-2; j_gene: TRBJ1-6; abundance: NA; CDR3aa: CASSFGERPLHF; CDR3nt: TGTGCCAGCAGCTTTGGGGAAAGACCCCTCCACTTT
d_gene: NA; v_gene: TRBV10-3; j_gene: TRBJ1-1; abundance: NA; CDR3aa: CAISESPPITEAFF; CDR3nt: TGTGCCATCAGTGAGTCACCGCCCATCACTGAAGCTTTCTTT
d_gene: NA; v_gene: TRBV7-2; j_gene: TRBJ1-5; abundance: few; CDR3aa: CASSSLRGQPQHF; CDR3nt: TGTGCCAGCAGCTCTTTAAGGGGTCAGCCCCAGCATTTT
d_gene: TRBD2; v_gene: TRBV29-1; j_gene: TRBJ2-1; abundance: few; CDR3aa: CSVISSGSTYNEQFF; CDR3nt: TGCAGCGTTATATCTAGCGGGAGTACCTACAATGAGCAGTTCTTC
d_gene: NA; v_gene: TRBV7-3; j_gene: TRBJ1-1; abundance: NA; CDR3aa: CASSPKRRGRDTEAFF; CDR3nt: TGTGCCAGCAGCCCGAAACGCCGGGGGCGCGACACTGAAGCTTTCTTT
d_gene: TRBD2; v_gene: TRBV9; j_gene: TRBJ2-7; abundance: NA; CDR3aa: CASSARGSGSLYEQYF; CDR3nt: TGTGCCAGCAGTGCCAGGGGTAGCGGGAGTCTCTACGAGCAGTACTTC
d_gene: NA; v_gene: TRBV19; j_gene: TRBJ2-1; abundance: NA; CDR3aa: CASSPQYNEQFF; CDR3nt: TGTGCCAGTAGTCCCCAGTACAATGAGCAGTTCTTC
d_gene: NA; v_gene: TRBV27; j_gene: TRBJ1-5; abundance: few; CDR3aa: CASGLERGNQPQHF; CDR3nt: TGTGCCAGCGGTTTAGAGAGGGGGAATCAGCCCCAGCATTTT
d_gene: NA; v_gene: TRBV7-6; j_gene: TRBJ2-3; abundance: NA; CDR3aa: CASSLGFGSHTDTQYF; CDR3nt: TGTGCCAGCAGCTTAGGGTTCGGCAGCCACACAGATACGCAGTATTTT
d_gene: NA; v_gene: TRBV7-2; j_gene: TRBJ1-2; abundance: NA; CDR3aa: CASREAANYGYTF; CDR3nt: TGTGCCAGCAGAGAGGCAGCGAACTATGGCTACACCTTC
d_gene: NA; v_gene: TRBV30; j_gene: TRBJ1-3; abundance: NA; CDR3aa: CATGEGGSGNTIYF; CDR3nt: TGTGCCACCGGAGAGGGGGGATCTGGAAACACCATATATTTT
d_gene: NA; v_gene: TRBV27; j_gene: TRBJ2-1; abundance: NA; CDR3aa: CASTLRQSGEQFF; CDR3nt: TGTGCCAGCACCCTAAGGCAATCGGGTGAGCAGTTCTTC
d_gene: TRBD1; v_gene: TRBV24-1; j_gene: TRBJ2-2; abundance: NA; CDR3aa: CATSDPQGAGELFF; CDR3nt: TGTGCCACCAGTGACCCTCAGGGGGCCGGGGAGCTGTTTTTT
d_gene: NA; v_gene: TRBV14; j_gene: TRBJ2-1; abundance: NA; CDR3aa: CASSQARGSAYNEQFF; CDR3nt: TGTGCCAGCAGCCAAGCCCGGGGCTCCGCCTACAATGAGCAGTTCTTC
d_gene: NA; v_gene: TRBV7-7; j_gene: TRBJ1-1; abundance: few; CDR3aa: CASSPMGITEAFF; CDR3nt: TGTGCTAGCAGCCCGATGGGAATCACTGAAGCTTTCTTT
d_gene: NA; v_gene: TRBV12-3/TRBV12-4; j_gene: TRBJ2-3; abundance: few; CDR3aa: CASSSPTEGATDTQYF; CDR3nt: TGTGCCAGCAGTTCCCCCACCGAAGGAGCAACAGATACGCAGTATTTT
d_gene: NA; v_gene: TRBV4-2; j_gene: TRBJ2-7; abundance: NA; CDR3aa: CASSQGRDSYEQYF; CDR3nt: TGTGCCAGCAGCCAAGGACGGGACTCCTACGAGCAGTACTTC
d_gene: NA; v_gene: TRBV28; j_gene: TRBJ1-5; abundance: NA; CDR3aa: CASSLLQGQTPNQPQQF; CDR3nt: TGTGCCAGCAGTTTATTACAGGGACAAACACCCAATCAGCCCCAGCAATTT
d_gene: NA; v_gene: TRBV4-1; j_gene: TRBJ1-1; abundance: NA; CDR3aa: CASSHPRGRPTEAFF; CDR3nt: TGCGCCAGCAGCCATCCCCGCGGAAGGCCAACTGAAGCTTTCTTT
d_gene: NA; v_gene: TRBV4-3; j_gene: TRBJ1-1; abundance: few; CDR3aa: CASSQTPKGMNTEAFF; CDR3nt: TGCGCCAGCAGCCAAACCCCGAAGGGGATGAACACTGAAGCTTTCTTT
d_gene: NA; v_gene: TRBV12-3/TRBV12-4; j_gene: TRBJ1-2; abundance: NA; CDR3aa: CASSSRASPISPSYGYTF; CDR3nt: TGTGCCAGCAGTTCACGGGCTTCTCCCATATCTCCTTCCTATGGCTACACCTTC
d_gene: NA; v_gene: TRBV18; j_gene: TRBJ1-2; abundance: many; CDR3aa: CASSPGLNYGYTF; CDR3nt: TGTGCCAGCTCACCAGGGCTCAACTATGGCTACACCTTC
d_gene: NA; v_gene: TRBV14; j_gene: TRBJ1-2; abundance: few; CDR3aa: CASSQRLGSGDGYTF; CDR3nt: TGTGCCAGCAGCCAGCGATTAGGTTCGGGTGATGGCTACACCTTC
d_gene: NA; v_gene: TRBV6-1; j_gene: TRBJ1-5; abundance: NA; CDR3aa: CASSAVGTNQPQHF; CDR3nt: TGTGCCAGCAGTGCTGTAGGGACGAACCAGCCCCAGCATTTT
d_gene: NA; v_gene: TRBV28; j_gene: TRBJ2-7; abundance: NA; CDR3aa: CASRLGVERSYEQYF; CDR3nt: TGTGCCAGCAGATTAGGGGTAGAGAGGTCCTACGAGCAGTACTTC
d_gene: NA; v_gene: TRBV20-1; j_gene: TRBJ1-5; abundance: NA; CDR3aa: CSASMVDRSNQPQHF; CDR3nt: TGCAGTGCTAGTATGGTCGACAGGAGCAATCAGCCCCAGCATTTT
d_gene: TRBD2; v_gene: TRBV10-3; j_gene: TRBJ2-3; abundance: once; CDR3aa: CAISAGGDTQYF; CDR3nt: TGTGCCATCAGTGCGGGAGGAGATACGCAGTATTTT
d_gene: NA; v_gene: TRBV10-3; j_gene: TRBJ2-3; abundance: NA; CDR3aa: CAIGAMRFTDTQYF; CDR3nt: TGTGCCATCGGGGCTATGCGGTTCACAGATACGCAGTATTTT
d_gene: TRBD1; v_gene: TRBV27; j_gene: TRBJ1-1; abundance: few; CDR3aa: CASSFAPGQGAAFF; CDR3nt: TGTGCCAGCAGTTTCGCTCCGGGACAGGGCGCCGCTTTCTTT
d_gene: TRBD2; v_gene: TRBV6-5; j_gene: TRBJ2-5; abundance: few; CDR3aa: CASSRSGLAGVETQYF; CDR3nt: TGTGCCAGCAGTCGCTCGGGACTAGCGGGAGTAGAGACCCAGTACTTC